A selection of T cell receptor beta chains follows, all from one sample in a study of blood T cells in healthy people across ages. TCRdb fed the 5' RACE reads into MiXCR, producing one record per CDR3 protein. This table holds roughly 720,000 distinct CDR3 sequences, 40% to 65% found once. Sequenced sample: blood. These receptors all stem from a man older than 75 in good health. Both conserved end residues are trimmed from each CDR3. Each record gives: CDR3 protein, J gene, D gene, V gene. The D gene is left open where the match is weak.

cdr3_aa: SARRDRDYGYT; j_call: TRBJ1-2; d_call: TRBD1; v_call: TRBV20-1
cdr3_aa: ASSRNLAGGPKTQY; j_call: TRBJ2-5; d_call: .; v_call: TRBV21-1
cdr3_aa: ASTEVGSPPLH; j_call: TRBJ1-6; d_call: .; v_call: TRBV27
cdr3_aa: ADSTPGANVLT; j_call: TRBJ2-6; d_call: .; v_call: TRBV10-3
cdr3_aa: AIGQGAGTEAF; j_call: TRBJ1-1; d_call: .; v_call: TRBV10-3
cdr3_aa: AAGIFGNTEAF; j_call: TRBJ1-1; d_call: .; v_call: TRBV6-1
cdr3_aa: ASRSPGQGTETQY; j_call: TRBJ2-5; d_call: TRBD1; v_call: TRBV28
cdr3_aa: ATSESRDSQAY; j_call: TRBJ2-3; d_call: .; v_call: TRBV24-1
cdr3_aa: LPGGGTDTQY; j_call: TRBJ2-3; d_call: .; v_call: TRBV20-1
cdr3_aa: SAKSDRGYEQY; j_call: TRBJ2-7; d_call: TRBD1; v_call: TRBV20-1
cdr3_aa: ASSRREGENSPLH; j_call: TRBJ1-6; d_call: .; v_call: TRBV6-5
cdr3_aa: SARAGGLTGELF; j_call: TRBJ2-2; d_call: TRBD2; v_call: TRBV20-1
cdr3_aa: ASSIGDSGLATKETQY; j_call: TRBJ2-5; d_call: .; v_call: TRBV6-2/TRBV6-3
cdr3_aa: SARGLFSGRPAYEQY; j_call: TRBJ2-7; d_call: TRBD2; v_call: TRBV20-1
cdr3_aa: ASSLLLLAGGNEGHYEQY; j_call: .; d_call: TRBD2; v_call: TRBV12-3/TRBV12-4
cdr3_aa: ASKTVATYNSPLH; j_call: TRBJ1-6; d_call: .; v_call: TRBV27
cdr3_aa: ASTQWASSYEQY; j_call: TRBJ2-7; d_call: .; v_call: TRBV12-3/TRBV12-4
cdr3_aa: SAREWVTDEQF; j_call: TRBJ2-1; d_call: .; v_call: TRBV20-1
cdr3_aa: ASSFLDGGETQY; j_call: TRBJ2-5; d_call: .; v_call: TRBV6-6
cdr3_aa: SASRSGLALVEQY; j_call: .; d_call: TRBD2; v_call: TRBV20-1
cdr3_aa: ASSPRLGQGNHEQY; j_call: .; d_call: TRBD1; v_call: TRBV9
cdr3_aa: ACSMKNIQY; j_call: TRBJ2-4; d_call: .; v_call: TRBV19
cdr3_aa: ASRGSDTQY; j_call: TRBJ2-3; d_call: .; v_call: TRBV25-1
cdr3_aa: ASKRRKEGYIQY; j_call: .; d_call: .; v_call: TRBV27
cdr3_aa: ASSLRLAGGRGDTQY; j_call: TRBJ2-3; d_call: TRBD2; v_call: TRBV13
cdr3_aa: ASSSLDRRNEQF; j_call: TRBJ2-1; d_call: TRBD1; v_call: TRBV7-2
cdr3_aa: SASLAINEQF; j_call: TRBJ2-1; d_call: .; v_call: TRBV20-1
cdr3_aa: ASSLGGTGGYNEQF; j_call: TRBJ2-1; d_call: TRBD1; v_call: TRBV5-1
cdr3_aa: ASSPHGQLNTEAF; j_call: TRBJ1-1; d_call: .; v_call: TRBV18
cdr3_aa: ASSRIGETQY; j_call: TRBJ2-5; d_call: .; v_call: TRBV6-5
cdr3_aa: ASSSQGAGGGYT; j_call: TRBJ1-2; d_call: TRBD1; v_call: TRBV28
cdr3_aa: ASSGPTQYFGQF; j_call: TRBJ2-1; d_call: .; v_call: TRBV6-1
cdr3_aa: ASSETAVMDNEQF; j_call: TRBJ2-1; d_call: .; v_call: TRBV5-1
cdr3_aa: ASSPGTSGFTDTQY; j_call: TRBJ2-3; d_call: TRBD2; v_call: TRBV7-2
cdr3_aa: ATSREGLSNQPQH; j_call: TRBJ1-5; d_call: .; v_call: TRBV15
cdr3_aa: ASSVLLRDGQY; j_call: TRBJ2-7; d_call: .; v_call: TRBV9
cdr3_aa: SARGSGMTNEKLF; j_call: TRBJ1-4; d_call: .; v_call: TRBV20-1
cdr3_aa: ASSTGQGTVVKNIQY; j_call: TRBJ2-4; d_call: TRBD1; v_call: TRBV6-6
cdr3_aa: ASRPAGRYEQY; j_call: TRBJ2-7; d_call: TRBD2; v_call: TRBV5-5
cdr3_aa: ASSPLAGGYTGELF; j_call: TRBJ2-2; d_call: TRBD2; v_call: TRBV5-4
cdr3_aa: ATSNRPAQEKF; j_call: TRBJ2-1; d_call: .; v_call: TRBV15
cdr3_aa: ASSQVGRDGYT; j_call: TRBJ1-2; d_call: .; v_call: TRBV3-1
cdr3_aa: ASSLRGTSGRGEQF; j_call: TRBJ2-1; d_call: TRBD2; v_call: TRBV5-6
cdr3_aa: ASTLTGGADTQY; j_call: TRBJ2-3; d_call: TRBD1; v_call: TRBV5-1
cdr3_aa: ASSLFGTTRETQY; j_call: TRBJ2-5; d_call: .; v_call: TRBV5-6
cdr3_aa: ASSYSSGRGSYEQY; j_call: TRBJ2-7; d_call: .; v_call: TRBV6-5
cdr3_aa: ASSKVGGLGEQY; j_call: TRBJ2-7; d_call: .; v_call: TRBV27
cdr3_aa: SADGGRPGSYEQY; j_call: TRBJ2-7; d_call: .; v_call: TRBV20-1
cdr3_aa: ASSGVSGNTIY; j_call: TRBJ1-3; d_call: .; v_call: TRBV9
cdr3_aa: ASSWGGFETQY; j_call: TRBJ2-5; d_call: TRBD2; v_call: TRBV5-1
cdr3_aa: ASSFKPTEAF; j_call: TRBJ1-1; d_call: .; v_call: TRBV7-9
cdr3_aa: ASSGWQAGTGELF; j_call: TRBJ2-2; d_call: .; v_call: TRBV2
cdr3_aa: ASSLGGGSPYNEQY; j_call: TRBJ2-7; d_call: .; v_call: TRBV11-3
cdr3_aa: ASSPRNTDTQY; j_call: TRBJ2-3; d_call: .; v_call: TRBV27
cdr3_aa: ASSPRTTGNNQPQH; j_call: TRBJ1-5; d_call: .; v_call: TRBV5-5
cdr3_aa: ASSLAPGTGVYEQY; j_call: TRBJ2-7; d_call: TRBD1; v_call: TRBV5-1